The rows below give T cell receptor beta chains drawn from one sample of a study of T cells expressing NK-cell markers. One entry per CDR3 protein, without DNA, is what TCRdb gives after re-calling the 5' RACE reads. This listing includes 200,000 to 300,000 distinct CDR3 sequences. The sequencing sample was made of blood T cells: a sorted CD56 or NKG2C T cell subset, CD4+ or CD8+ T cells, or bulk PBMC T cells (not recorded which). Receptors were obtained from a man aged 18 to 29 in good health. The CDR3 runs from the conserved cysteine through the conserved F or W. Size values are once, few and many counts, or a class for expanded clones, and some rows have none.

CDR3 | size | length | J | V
CASSVASRDTQYF | - | 13 | TRBJ2-3 | TRBV25-1
CASSPSRWDGELFF | - | 14 | TRBJ2-2 | TRBV5-4
CASSFTAMNTEAFF | - | 14 | TRBJ1-1 | TRBV5-5
CASRPRHQNTEAFF | medium-sized | 14 | TRBJ1-1 | TRBV19
CASSQGAVYGYTF | - | 13 | TRBJ1-2 | TRBV19
CSVENRVGYTEAFF | - | 14 | TRBJ1-1 | TRBV29-1
CASKVGDRANPREETQYF | - | 18 | TRBJ2-5 | TRBV5-1
CSVDPPGSYNEQFF | - | 14 | TRBJ2-1 | TRBV29-1
CASSQRLGLGTDTQYF | - | 16 | TRBJ2-3 | TRBV4-1
CAWSPGDTQYF | - | 11 | TRBJ2-3 | TRBV30
CAIAIARGETQYF | - | 13 | TRBJ2-5 | TRBV10-3
CASTPSGALTDTQYF | - | 15 | TRBJ2-3 | TRBV5-1
CASSTASGRQTQYF | - | 14 | TRBJ2-5 | TRBV19
CASSLGVSAEAFF | - | 13 | TRBJ1-1 | TRBV11-2
CSATTGAVTEAFF | - | 13 | TRBJ1-1 | TRBV29-1
CASSPFTDEQYF | - | 12 | TRBJ2-7 | TRBV18
CASSPGQGRESGETQYF | - | 17 | TRBJ2-5 | TRBV6-2/TRBV6-3